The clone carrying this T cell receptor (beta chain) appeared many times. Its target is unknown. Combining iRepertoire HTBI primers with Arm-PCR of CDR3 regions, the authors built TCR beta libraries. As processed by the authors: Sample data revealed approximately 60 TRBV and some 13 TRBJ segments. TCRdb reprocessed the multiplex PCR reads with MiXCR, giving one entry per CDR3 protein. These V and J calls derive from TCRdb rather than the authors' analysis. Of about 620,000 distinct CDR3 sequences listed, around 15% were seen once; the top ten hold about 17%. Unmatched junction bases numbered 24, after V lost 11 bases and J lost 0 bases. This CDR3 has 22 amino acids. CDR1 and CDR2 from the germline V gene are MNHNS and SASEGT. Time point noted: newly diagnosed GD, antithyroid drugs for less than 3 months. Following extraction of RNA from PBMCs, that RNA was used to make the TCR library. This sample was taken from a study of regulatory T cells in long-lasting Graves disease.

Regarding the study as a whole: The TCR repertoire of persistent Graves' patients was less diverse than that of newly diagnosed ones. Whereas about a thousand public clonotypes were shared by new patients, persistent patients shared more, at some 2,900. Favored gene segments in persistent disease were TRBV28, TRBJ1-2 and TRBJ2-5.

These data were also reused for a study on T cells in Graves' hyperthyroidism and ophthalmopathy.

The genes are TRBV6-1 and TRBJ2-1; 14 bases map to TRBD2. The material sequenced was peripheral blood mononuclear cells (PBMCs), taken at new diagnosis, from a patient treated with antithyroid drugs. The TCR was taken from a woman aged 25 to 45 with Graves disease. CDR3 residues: CACHLSLGLAGGPGRSYNEQFF. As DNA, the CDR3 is TGTGCCTGCCACTTGTCCCTTGGACTAGCGGGAGGCCCCGGACGCTCCTACAATGAGCAGTTCTTC.